This T cell receptor (beta chain) was captured in a study of T-cell memory formation after mild COVID-19. TCRdb itself ran the 5' RACE reads through MiXCR, one entry per CDR3 protein. The profile shows 250,000 to 350,000 distinct CDR3 sequences, roughly an eighth of them singletons. Between the trimmed V and J ends, which lost 4 bases and 9 bases, there was a span of 31 bases. Germline V gene data show CDR1 as SGHRS and CDR2 as YFSETQ. The CDR3 sequence is 18 residues long. This clonotype was detected only once. The TCR was taken from a man aged 18 to 29 who had mild COVID-19 (a few samples of this study predate the infection). Cell type and time point are not known. The chain is built from TRBV5-1 and TRBJ1-1; D remains ambiguous. Input material: PBMCs or a T cell subset sorted from them (not recorded which). The CDR3: CASSPRVSDNRAMMKAFF. Here the CDR3 DNA reads TGCGCCAGCAGCCCCCGCGTATCCGACAATCGGGCGATGATGAAAGCTTTCTTT.